The source of this T cell receptor (beta chain) is a study of OX40 agonist ivuxolimab in advanced cancers. For the study at large: Males comprised roughly four fifths of the group, whose mean age was 60 years (range roughly 20 to 90).

Here immunoSEQ multiplex PCR was the method, and the copy in TCRdb shows in-frame clones only, minus some. The sample lists about 55,000 clones, about 83% occurring once. Germline CDR1 SGHRS, CDR2 YFSETQ. V was shortened by 3 bases and J by 6 bases, with 19 bases between the two germline ends. There are 15 residues in the CDR3. This specimen consisted of CD4+ or CD8+ T cells sorted from blood, obtained in a trial of the OX40 agonist ivuxolimab. The chain employs TRBV5-1 and TRBJ2-7; D assignment may be TRBD1 or TRBD2 (5 bases each). This receptor was taken from an adult with an advanced solid tumor such as melanoma, head and neck, liver or kidney cancer. This CDR3 is CASSSGTLSFSEQYF. The CDR3 bases are TGCGCCAGCAGCTCTGGGACCTTAAGCTTTTCCGAGCAGTACTTC.